This TCR beta chain was sequenced during a study of T cell clonality in common variable immunodeficiency. TCRdb's table, derived via immunoSEQ multiplex PCR, lists solely in-frame clones and lacks some. The specimen has about 28,000 clones, none found just once. This clone was recorded a few times. Its antigen remains unknown. Broader study findings: Patient heterogeneity in the CVID cohort limited correlations between repertoire features and clinical complications. What drives increased CVID clonality needs T cell subpopulation sequencing.

The clonotype was recovered from a person aged 18 to 75 in good health. The sequenced sample consisted of peripheral blood mononuclear cells.

CDR3: CASWRGIEGSPLHF. Partial CDR3 DNA: TGTGCCAGTTGGAGGGGTATTGAAGGTTCACCC. The chain has TRBV7-9 and TRBJ1-6, with D perhaps TRBD1 (5 bases). The CDR3 end is not reached by the read, which stops 3 residues before it; the germline J gene fills it in. CDR3 size: 14 residues. V was clipped by 9 bases and J by 9 bases, with 18 bases between them. Germline V gene data show CDR1 as SEHNR and CDR2 as FQNEAQ (reference sequence).